This T cell receptor beta chain was recorded in a study of a mutant IDH1 vaccine in newly diagnosed glioma. Stated time point: baseline, week 1 (first vaccination visit). Treatment described: pre-vaccination baseline after standard-of-care therapy. Trimming removed 1 base at V and 4 bases at J, with 14 bases between. Germline loops: CDR1 LNHDA, CDR2 SQIVND (reference sequence). This CDR3 is built from 15 residues. Here immunoSEQ multiplex PCR was the method, and the copy in TCRdb shows in-frame clones only, minus some. The data show some 95,000 clones, about 80% seen once. This chain links TRBV19 with TRBJ2-7; D is unclear. The sample was PBMCs, taken from a glioma patient treated with radiotherapy, temozolomide or both. The clonotype was recovered from a man aged 35 to 55 with glioma. The CDR3 sequence: CASSIGEQYRYEQYF. CDR3 coding DNA: TGTGCCAGTAGTATAGGCGAACAGTATCGTTACGAGCAGTACTTC.